Shown below are 32 T cell receptor beta chains from a single sample sequenced in a study of blood T cell repertoires in COVID-19. Repertoires were generated with immunoSEQ multiplex PCR, while TCRdb's copy carries only in-frame clones and drops some. The sample has 120,000 to 150,000 clones; 80% to 90% are singletons. The specimen sequenced was peripheral blood. Receptors were obtained from a woman between 45 and 65 years old in a cohort sampled during active or convalescent COVID-19.

In this sample, this clone turned up a few times. This chain links TRBV6-2 or TRBV6-3 with TRBJ2-5; 10 bases map to TRBD2. The ends lost 2 bases at V and 2 bases at J; junction bases unmatched: 11. CDR3 length equals 18 residues. The V gene's germline CDR1 is MNHEY and CDR2 SVGEGT. This chain's CDR3 is CASSYDWVGSGGQETQYF. In DNA, the CDR3 is TGTGCCAGCAGTTACGATTGGGTTGGTAGCGGGGGGCAAGAGACCCAGTACTTC.

The chain combines TRBV3-1 (or the pseudogene TRBV3-2) with TRBJ2-2; the match to TRBD2 covers 10 bases. Germline CDR1 LGHDT, CDR2 YNNKEL (reference sequence). This CDR3 has 15 amino acids. V was clipped by 4 bases and J by 1 base; unmatched bases: 0. For the CDR3, the DNA is TGTGCCAGCAGCCTAGCGGGGGGGAACACCGGGGAGCTGTTTTTT. It yields the protein CASSLAGGNTGELFF.

This rearrangement joins TRBV7-6 to TRBJ2-7; 11 bases map to TRBD2. V was pared by 7 bases and J by 4 bases, with 12 bases of the junction left unmatched. CDR3 length equals 16 residues. The V gene's germline CDR1 is SGHVS and CDR2 FNYEAQ. The CDR3 DNA reads TGTGCCAGCAAACACCCTCTAGCGGGGGGCGGGTACGAGCAGTACTTC. This translates into CASKHPLAGGGYEQYF.

This clone was picked up one time. The rearrangement joins TRBV7-2 to TRBJ2-3; tentatively, D is TRBD2 (7 bases). V was cut by 7 bases and J by 4 bases, with 18 bases left in between. From germline, CDR1 is SGHTA and CDR2 FQGNSA. This CDR3 comprises 15 residues. CDR3 protein: CASIHAGGAPDTQYF. CDR3 DNA: TGTGCCAGCATCCACGCTGGGGGGGCCCCAGATACGCAGTATTTT.

The rearrangement joins TRBV7-9 to TRBJ2-1, with D tentatively TRBD2 (5 bases). CDR3 size: 16 residues. Germline CDR1 SEHNR, CDR2 FQNEAQ (reference sequence). Trimming left V 1 base short and J 4 bases short, with 14 bases between. The CDR3: CASSLEGSGRYNEQFF. DNA of the CDR3: TGTGCCAGCAGCTTAGAAGGGAGCGGCCGATACAATGAGCAGTTCTTC.

The chain combines TRBV5-4 with TRBJ1-1, with 7 bases identical to TRBD1. Germline CDR1 and CDR2: SGHNT and YYREEE (reference sequence). V lost 4 bases and J lost 0; bases outside the gene matches: 9. The CDR3 is 16 amino acids. The CDR3 sequence: CASSTITGTVNTEAFF. The CDR3 bases are TGTGCCAGCAGCACAATCACCGGGACAGTGAACACTGAAGCTTTCTTT.

This chain connects TRBV5-4 to TRBJ2-2; possible D gene TRBD2, 6 bases. Trimming removed 5 bases from V and 2 bases from J, with 16 bases in between. CDR3 length: 16 amino acids. CDR1 and CDR2 from the germline V gene are SGHNT and YYREEE (reference sequence). The DNA of the CDR3 is TGTGCCAGCAGTTCCCAGCGGCGGGAAAACACCGGGGAGCTGTTTTTT. Translating it yields CASSSQRRENTGELFF.

V usage is TRBV7-9 and J usage is TRBJ1-4, with D possibly TRBD1 on 5 matching bases. This CDR3 spans 14 amino acids. V lost 4 bases, J lost 5 bases, and 11 bases lay in between. Germline CDR1 SEHNR, CDR2 FQNEAQ (reference sequence). The CDR3 bases are TGTGCCAGCAGCTCGGGCAGGGAAAATGAAAAACTGTTTTTT. Protein: CASSSGRENEKLFF.

This clone has a handful of counts. The chain couples TRBV28 to TRBJ2-3, with 7 bases fitting TRBD1. CDR1 MDHEN and CDR2 SYDVKM come from the germline V gene. V was clipped by 5 bases and J by 0 bases; unmatched bases: 8. The length of the CDR3 is 16 residues. The CDR3 protein is CASSPHRGQSTDTQYF. The CDR3 nucleotides are TGTGCCAGCAGTCCCCACAGGGGCCAAAGCACAGATACGCAGTATTTT.

The chain links TRBV27 to TRBJ1-6; D perhaps matches TRBD1 (6 bases). The CDR3 is made up of 17 amino acids. The germline V gene encodes CDR1 MNHEY and CDR2 SMNVEV (reference sequence). V dropped 2 bases and J dropped 7 bases, with 18 bases sitting between them. CDR3 sequence (DNA): TGTGCCAGCAGTTTACTAGAATATCTCCAGGGGAATTCACCCCTCCACTTT. Its protein product is CASSLLEYLQGNSPLHF.

V gene TRBV7-2 combines with J gene TRBJ1-4, with D uncertain. Germline CDR1 SGHTA, CDR2 FQGNSA. Trimming pared 1 base from V and 6 bases from J, leaving 9 bases between. The CDR3 has 14 residues. In nucleotides, the CDR3 is TGTGCCAGCAGCTTAGGAGCGTACGATGAAAAACTGTTTTTT. As protein: CASSLGAYDEKLFF.

The chain uses TRBV12-3 or TRBV12-4 and TRBJ1-2; D gene uncertain. CDR3 length: 13 residues. V was trimmed by 4 bases and J by 2 bases, leaving 8 bases between them. CDR3 DNA sequence: TGTGCCAGCAGTTCAGACGGGAACTATGGCTACACCTTC. It yields the protein CASSSDGNYGYTF.

This clone occurred once. The V call is TRBV2, the J call TRBJ1-1; D might be TRBD1 (5 bases). The CDR3 totals 14 residues. Per the germline V gene, CDR1 is SNHLY and CDR2 is FYNNEI. Trimming took off 0 bases at V and 9 bases at J, with 14 bases between the two ends. The CDR3 coding sequence is TGTGCCAGCAGTGAAGCAGGCCGACAGCGTAAAGCTTTCTTT. Translated, it gives CASSEAGRQRKAFF.

The chain carries TRBV19 and TRBJ2-5; 11 nucleotides align to TRBD2. The germline CDR1 and CDR2 sequences are LNHDA and SQIVND (reference sequence). The ends lost 5 bases at V and 3 bases at J; junction bases unmatched: 5. The CDR3 has 15 residues. The CDR3: CASSVAGGRKETQYF. The DNA for the CDR3 is TGTGCCAGTAGTGTAGCGGGGGGGCGAAAAGAGACCCAGTACTTC.

The chain has TRBV7-2 and TRBJ2-5; 11 nucleotides align to TRBD2. The CDR3 is 18 residues long. With 1 base clipped from V and 1 base from J, the junction kept 8 bases outside the gene matches. CDR1 and CDR2 (germline): SGHTA, FQGNSA. CDR3 region: CASSLVLLAGAIQETQYF. The DNA of the CDR3 is TGTGCCAGCAGCTTAGTTTTACTAGCGGGGGCCATCCAAGAGACCCAGTACTTC.

The gene calls are TRBV13 and TRBJ1-4, with 9 bases fitting TRBD1. V dropped 4 bases and J dropped 5; count of bases not matched to a gene: 2. Germline values: CDR1 PRHDT, CDR2 FYEKMQ (reference sequence). The CDR3 has 14 residues. The CDR3 DNA sequence: TGTGCCAGCAGCTCCGGGACAGGGAATGAAAAACTGTTTTTT. It specifies CASSSGTGNEKLFF.

The chain employs TRBV14 and TRBJ2-5; 9 bases are shared with TRBD2. The CDR3 sequence is 14 residues long. Trimming at V came to 4 bases and at J to 5 bases, leaving 5 bases not matched to a gene. Germline CDR1 and CDR2: SGHDN and FVKESK. The CDR3 region is CASSPGLASETQYF. The DNA of the CDR3 is TGTGCCAGCAGCCCGGGACTAGCTTCGGAGACCCAGTACTTC.

This clone was detected once. The chain recombines TRBV7-9 with TRBJ2-7; TRBD1 is a possible D gene (5 bases). The CDR3 runs 15 residues. V was pared by 5 bases and J by 0 bases, with 14 bases between. CDR1 is SEHNR, CDR2 FQNEAQ, per germline (reference sequence). CDR3 protein: CASSPQGVSSYEQYF. The CDR3 DNA reads TGTGCCAGCAGCCCCCAAGGGGTCAGCTCCTACGAGCAGTACTTC.

The sample holds a few counts of this clone. This chain connects TRBV7-6 to TRBJ2-1, with 11 bases identical to TRBD2. After removal of 1 base from V and 3 bases from J, the junction contained 8 bases not matched to a gene. The CDR3 has 18 amino acids. The germline gives CDR1 SGHVS, CDR2 FNYEAQ. The CDR3 DNA reads TGTGCCAGCAGCTTAGAGGCCCTACTAGCGGGGGACTACAATGAGCAGTTCTTC. Encoded protein: CASSLEALLAGDYNEQFF.

V and J are TRBV5-8 and TRBJ1-2; 8 positions agree with TRBD1. Unmatched junction bases numbered 3, after V lost 0 bases and J lost 2 bases. Per the germline V gene, CDR1 is SGHTS and CDR2 is YDEGEE. The CDR3 covers 15 residues. The CDR3 is CASSLAGQGNYGYTF. As DNA, the CDR3 is TGTGCCAGCAGCTTGGCAGGACAGGGAAACTATGGCTACACCTTC.

The rearrangement links TRBV20-1 to TRBJ1-4; D gene ambiguous. From germline, CDR1 is DFQATT and CDR2 SNEGSKA (reference sequence). The CDR3 has 11 amino acids. Trimming removed 5 bases from V and 14 bases from J, with 15 bases in between. CDR3 sequence reads: CSAPLGGRLFF. CDR3 DNA: TGCAGTGCTCCCTTAGGCGGGCGGCTGTTTTTT.

The chain recombines TRBV11-2 with TRBJ1-2; tentatively, D is TRBD1 (6 bases). Trimming removed 5 bases from V and 6 bases from J, with 13 bases in between. Germline lookup yields CDR1 SGHAT and CDR2 FQNNGV. The CDR3 length is 13 residues. CDR3 nucleotides: TGTGCCAGCAGCGTCGCAGGGGCGGATGGCTACACCTTC. Residues: CASSVAGADGYTF.

The chain links TRBV6-4 to TRBJ2-3; the match to TRBD1 covers 9 bases. CDR1 and CDR2 (germline): MRHNA, SNTAGT. Trimming at V came to 4 bases and at J to 1 base, leaving 0 bases not matched to a gene. This CDR3 is 14 amino acids long. The CDR3 DNA sequence: TGTGCCAGCAGTGGGACAGGGGGCACAGATACGCAGTATTTT. This encodes CASSGTGGTDTQYF.

This clone was seen a few times. The chain couples TRBV7-2 to TRBJ2-1; 9 bases fit TRBD1. Germline CDR1 SGHTA, CDR2 FQGNSA. Losses at the gene ends were 2 bases for V and 8 bases for J; bases not matched to a gene: 7. This CDR3 is built from 15 residues. As DNA, the CDR3 is TGTGCCAGCAGCTTAAGGGACAGGGTGAGCGATGAGCAGTTCTTC. Amino acid sequence: CASSLRDRVSDEQFF.

The CDR3 coding sequence is TGTGCCAGCAGCCCGGGACAGGGTTACAATGAGCAGTTCTTC. This sequence encodes CASSPGQGYNEQFF. This chain connects TRBV14 to TRBJ2-1; TRBD1 aligns across 9 bases. V lost 4 bases to trimming and J lost 4 bases; unmatched junction nucleotides: 2. The CDR3 length is 14 residues. The V gene's germline CDR1 is SGHDN and CDR2 FVKESK.

This chain links TRBV5-6 with TRBJ2-1, with 7 bases matching TRBD2. V gave up 4 bases and J gave up 5 bases; unmatched junction bases: 12. The CDR3 is 16 residues long. Germline V gives CDR1 SGHDT, CDR2 YYEEEE. CDR3 protein: CASSTPGLADHNEQFF. The CDR3 DNA reads TGTGCCAGCAGCACCCCGGGGCTAGCGGATCACAATGAGCAGTTCTTC. Filled out from reference TRBV5-6 and TRBJ2-1, the complete variable domain reads DAGVTQSPTHLIKTRGQQVTLRCSPKSGHDTVSWYQQALGQGPQFIFQYYEEEERQRGNFPDRFSGHQFPNYSSELNVNALLLGDSALYLCASSTPGLADHNEQFFGPGTRLTVL.

In DNA, the CDR3 is TGTGCCAGCAGCTCAGGACAGCCGATCTATGGCTACACCTTC. Residues: CASSSGQPIYGYTF. This chain connects TRBV13 to TRBJ1-2, with D perhaps matching TRBD1 (6 bases). Germline CDR1 and CDR2: PRHDT and FYEKMQ (reference sequence). CDR3 length: 14 residues. Trimming took off 4 bases at V and 4 bases at J, with 13 bases between the two ends.

Here the CDR3 reads CSARVGGGYTF. CDR3 nucleotides: TGCAGTGCTAGAGTAGGAGGTGGCTACACCTTC. The chain is built from TRBV20-1 and TRBJ1-2, with unresolved D. Germline lookup yields CDR1 DFQATT and CDR2 SNEGSKA (reference sequence). This CDR3 contains 11 residues. Trimming removed 1 base from V and 7 bases from J, with 7 bases in between.

The chain is built from TRBV7-9 and TRBJ1-1; 10 bases fit TRBD1. The CDR3 is 19 amino acids. V shed 5 bases, J shed 1 base, and the junction held 16 bases outside the gene matches. Germline lookup yields CDR1 SEHNR and CDR2 FQNEAQ (reference sequence). This CDR3 reads CASSPKIRDRGFTNTEAFF. Written as DNA, the CDR3 is TGTGCCAGCAGCCCCAAGATCCGGGACAGGGGATTTACGAACACTGAAGCTTTCTTT. Variable domain in full (rest from reference TRBV7-9 and TRBJ1-1): DTGVSQNPRHKITKRGQNVTFRCDPISEHNRLYWYRQTLGQGPEFLTYFQNEAQLEKSRLLSDRFSAERPKGSFSTLEIQRTEQGDSAMYLCASSPKIRDRGFTNTEAFFGQGTRLTVV.

The chain has TRBV7-2 and TRBJ2-3, with D possibly TRBD1 on 7 matching bases. The germline V gene encodes CDR1 SGHTA and CDR2 FQGNSA. The ends were cut back, 5 bases at V and 4 bases at J, with 16 bases in the middle. The length of the CDR3 is 15 residues. CDR3 nucleotides: TGTGCCAGCAGCCAAGGAGGGGGCATCGCAGATACGCAGTATTTT. It codes for CASSQGGGIADTQYF.

The chain employs TRBV27 and TRBJ1-1; no clear D gene. CDR1 and CDR2 (germline): MNHEY, SMNVEV (reference sequence). The V end was cut by 3 bases, the J end by 3 bases, with 8 bases between. The CDR3 has 13 amino acids. The CDR3 region is CASSFDTYTEAFF. CDR3 bases: TGTGCCAGCAGTTTCGACACGTACACTGAAGCTTTCTTT.

CDR3 region: CASSLNRSPNEQFF. The CDR3 bases are TGTGCCAGCAGCTTAAACAGGTCCCCCAATGAGCAGTTCTTC. The rearrangement uses TRBV5-5 and TRBJ2-1; the D gene is possibly TRBD1 (5 bases). The V gene's germline CDR1 is SGHKS and CDR2 YYEKEE (reference sequence). V dropped 2 bases and J dropped 6 bases, with 12 bases sitting between them. CDR3 length: 14 residues.